This T cell receptor (beta chain) was identified in a study of blood T cell repertoires in COVID-19. In its sample, this clone was seen once. Cohort placement rested on clinical history that participants reported themselves. Generated by immunoSEQ multiplex PCR, the TCRdb table keeps only in-frame clones and is missing some. The data contain roughly 230,000 clones, roughly 84% of them singletons. CDR1 and CDR2 (germline): SGHRS, YFSETQ. Germline trimming cut 1 base from V and 7 bases from J; bases unmatched to any gene: 5. This CDR3 is built from 13 residues. This TCR derives from a man under 40 in a cohort exposed to, infected with or recovered from COVID-19 (not recorded which). The sample was PBMCs or T cells enriched from blood (not recorded which). The gene calls are TRBV5-1 and TRBJ2-7; 7 bases are a match to TRBD2. For the CDR3, the DNA is TGCGCCAGCAGCTTGCGGGGGGAATGGGAGCAGTACTTC. It codes for CASSLRGEWEQYF.